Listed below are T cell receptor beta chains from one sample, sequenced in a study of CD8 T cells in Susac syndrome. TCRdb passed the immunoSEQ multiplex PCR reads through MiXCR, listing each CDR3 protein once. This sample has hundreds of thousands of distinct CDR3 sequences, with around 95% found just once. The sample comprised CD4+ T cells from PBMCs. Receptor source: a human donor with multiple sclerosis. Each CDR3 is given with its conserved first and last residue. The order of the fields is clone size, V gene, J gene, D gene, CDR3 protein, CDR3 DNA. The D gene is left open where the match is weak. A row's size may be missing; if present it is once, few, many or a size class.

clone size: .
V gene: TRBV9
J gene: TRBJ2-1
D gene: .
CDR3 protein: CASSADVRPREQFF
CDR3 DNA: TGTGCCAGCAGCGCAGACGTCCGTCCTAGAGAGCAGTTCTTC

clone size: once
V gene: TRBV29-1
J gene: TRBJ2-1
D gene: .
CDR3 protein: CSVGANPLGEEQFF
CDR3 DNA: TGCAGCGTTGGGGCGAACCCCCTAGGGGAGGAGCAGTTCTTC

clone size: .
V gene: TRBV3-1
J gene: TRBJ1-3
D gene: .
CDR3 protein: CASSQDVVRSGNTIYF
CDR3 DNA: TGTGCCAGCAGCCAAGATGTCGTTCGCTCTGGAAACACCATATATTTT

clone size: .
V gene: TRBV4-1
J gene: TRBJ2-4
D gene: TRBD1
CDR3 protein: CASSPFPTGGDIQYF
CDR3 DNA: TGCGCCAGCAGCCCTTTCCCCACAGGGGGAGACATTCAGTACTTC

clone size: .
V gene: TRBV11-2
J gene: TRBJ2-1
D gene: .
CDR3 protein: CASSLDGGGYNEQFF
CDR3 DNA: TGTGCCAGCAGCTTAGATGGGGGAGGCTACAATGAGCAGTTCTTC

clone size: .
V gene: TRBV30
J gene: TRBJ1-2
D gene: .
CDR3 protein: CAWSVSRTDYGYTF
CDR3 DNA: TGTGCCTGGAGTGTATCTCGGACAGACTATGGCTACACCTTC

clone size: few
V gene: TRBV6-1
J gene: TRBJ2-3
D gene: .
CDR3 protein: CASSEMQGAKDTQYF
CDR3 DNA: TGTGCCAGCAGTGAAATGCAAGGGGCTAAAGATACGCAGTATTTT

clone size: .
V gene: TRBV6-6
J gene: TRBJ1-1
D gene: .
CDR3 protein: CASRAGNTEAFF
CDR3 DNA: TGTGCCAGCAGGGCGGGGAACACTGAAGCTTTCTTT

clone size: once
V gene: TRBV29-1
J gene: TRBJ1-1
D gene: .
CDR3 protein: CSLTLGGRAFF
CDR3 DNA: TGCAGCCTGACCTTAGGGGGTAGAGCTTTCTTT

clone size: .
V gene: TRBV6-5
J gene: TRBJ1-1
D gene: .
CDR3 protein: CASSTTRNTEAFF
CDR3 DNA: TGTGCCAGCAGCACTACAAGGAACACTGAAGCTTTCTTT

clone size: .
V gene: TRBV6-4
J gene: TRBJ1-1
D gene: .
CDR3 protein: CASRGVRTEAFF
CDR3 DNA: TGTGCCAGCAGGGGGGTTAGAACTGAAGCTTTCTTT

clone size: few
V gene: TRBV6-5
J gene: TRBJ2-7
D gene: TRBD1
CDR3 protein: CASSRDSYEQYF
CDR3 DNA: TGTGCCAGCAGTCGGGACAGCTACGAGCAGTACTTC

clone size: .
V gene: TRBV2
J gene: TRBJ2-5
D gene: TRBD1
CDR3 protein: CASSERDRGAKTQYF
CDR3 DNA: TGTGCCAGCAGTGAAAGGGACAGGGGCGCTAAGACCCAGTACTTC

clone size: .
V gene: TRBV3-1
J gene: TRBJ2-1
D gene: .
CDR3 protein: CASSQENRHNEQFF
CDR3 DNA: TGTGCCAGCAGCCAAGAAAACCGTCACAATGAGCAGTTCTTC

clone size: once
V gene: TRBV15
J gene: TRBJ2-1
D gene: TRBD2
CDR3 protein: CATSRVGIAGPYNEQFF
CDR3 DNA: TGTGCCACCAGCAGAGTGGGTATAGCGGGGCCCTACAATGAGCAGTTCTTC